This TCR beta chain was identified in a study of beta chain features in type 1 diabetes. Study-level results: PCR may have favored shorter templates equally in patients and controls. The study found moderately but significantly shorter TCRB CDR3s in all four CD4+ subsets of Type 1 diabetes patients. In type 1 diabetes patients, VDJ junctions had fewer insertions; deletions at these junctions were more frequent.

Each sorted fraction was over 95% pure. The sample holds a few counts of this clone. The antigen is not known. The CDR3 spans 15 residues. Germline-derived CDR1 and CDR2 are MGHRA and YSYEKL. The J segment lost 4 bases and the V segment lost 4 bases, leaving 7 bases of the junction unmatched. Investigators reverse transcribed all isolated RNA, so they sequenced expressed TCRB transcripts. Only in-frame clones appear in the TCRdb table, and some are missing; sequencing was by immunoSEQ multiplex PCR. Altogether more than 140,000 clones are present, less than 10% being singletons, with the ten largest covering nearly 0.65%.

The TCR was taken from a woman between 35 and 50 years old in good health. The sample consisted of central memory CD4+ T cells from blood. The chain is built from TRBV4-1 and TRBJ1-5; 7 nucleotides line up with TRBD1. CDR3 residues: CASSLVEGQNQPQHF. The CDR3 DNA is TGCGCCAGCAGCCTTGTGGAGGGACAGAATCAGCCCCAGCATTTT.